This is a list of T cell receptor beta chains from one sample in a study of CD4 T cells in relation to SARS-CoV-2 and coronaviruses. Sequenced by immunoSEQ multiplex PCR; TCRdb stores in-frame clones only, minus some. The sample lists nearly 30,000 clones, 70% to 85% seen once, with about 14% in the top ten. These TCRs' antigens remain unknown. Material: CD4+ T cells from PBMCs, cultured in vitro. The receptors come from a human donor in good health. The CDR3 runs from the conserved cysteine through the conserved F or W. Fields, in order: D gene, V gene, clone size, J gene, CDR3 protein, CDR3 DNA. D genes are given only for firm matches. Only some rows state a clone size, as once, few, many or a class for expanded clones.

d_gene: TRBD1; v_gene: TRBV24-1; abundance: .; j_gene: TRBJ1-2; CDR3aa: CATSRRPTRDRGRGYGYTF; CDR3nt: TGTGCCACCAGTAGGAGGCCCACCCGGGACAGGGGGCGGGGATATGGCTACACCTTC
d_gene: TRBD2; v_gene: TRBV19; abundance: .; j_gene: TRBJ2-2; CDR3aa: CASSFHLTSGDNTGELFF; CDR3nt: TGTGCCAGTAGTTTCCACTTAACTAGCGGGGATAACACCGGGGAGCTGTTTTTT
d_gene: TRBD2; v_gene: TRBV2; abundance: .; j_gene: TRBJ2-7; CDR3aa: CASSEIAREVEQYF; CDR3nt: TGTGCCAGCAGTGAAATAGCCCGGGAGGTGGAGCAGTACTTC
d_gene: .; v_gene: TRBV10-3; abundance: .; j_gene: TRBJ2-7; CDR3aa: CAISGLGDEQYF; CDR3nt: TGTGCCATCAGTGGCCTAGGGGACGAGCAGTACTTC
d_gene: TRBD1; v_gene: TRBV19; abundance: .; j_gene: TRBJ1-5; CDR3aa: CASSPRTGDWEPQHF; CDR3nt: TGTGCCAGTAGTCCGCGGACAGGGGATTGGGAGCCCCAGCATTTT
d_gene: TRBD1; v_gene: TRBV9; abundance: .; j_gene: TRBJ2-5; CDR3aa: CASSVATGGLETQYF; CDR3nt: TGTGCCAGCAGCGTAGCTACAGGGGGCTTAGAGACCCAGTACTTC
d_gene: TRBD2; v_gene: TRBV6-1; abundance: .; j_gene: TRBJ2-5; CDR3aa: CASSERALGVGRGETQYF; CDR3nt: TGTGCCAGCAGTGAACGGGCTTTGGGGGTAGGGAGGGGAGAGACCCAGTACTTC
d_gene: TRBD2; v_gene: TRBV5-4; abundance: .; j_gene: TRBJ2-3; CDR3aa: CASSLWLAGVADTQYF; CDR3nt: TGTGCCAGCAGCTTGTGGCTAGCGGGAGTGGCAGATACGCAGTATTTT
d_gene: .; v_gene: TRBV2; abundance: .; j_gene: TRBJ2-5; CDR3aa: CASSKSGRREETQYF; CDR3nt: TGTGCCAGCAGTAAATCGGGGAGGAGAGAAGAGACCCAGTACTTC
d_gene: .; v_gene: TRBV29-1; abundance: .; j_gene: TRBJ1-2; CDR3aa: CSVEVLPGAIGGYTF; CDR3nt: TGCAGCGTTGAAGTTCTCCCAGGGGCGATCGGCGGCTACACCTTC
d_gene: TRBD1; v_gene: TRBV6-2/TRBV6-3; abundance: .; j_gene: TRBJ1-5; CDR3aa: CASSYTGQPGGQPQHF; CDR3nt: TGTGCCAGCAGTTACACGGGACAGCCCGGCGGTCAGCCCCAGCATTTT
d_gene: TRBD2; v_gene: TRBV9; abundance: .; j_gene: TRBJ2-3; CDR3aa: CASSVPGTSGGKDTQYF; CDR3nt: TGTGCCAGCAGCGTTCCCGGGACTAGCGGGGGGAAAGATACGCAGTATTTT
d_gene: .; v_gene: TRBV6-5; abundance: .; j_gene: TRBJ2-1; CDR3aa: CASLTVSYNEQFF; CDR3nt: TGTGCCAGCCTAACAGTTTCCTACAATGAGCAGTTCTTC
d_gene: .; v_gene: TRBV11-2; abundance: .; j_gene: TRBJ2-3; CDR3aa: CASSQTGNTDTQYF; CDR3nt: TGTGCCAGCAGCCAAACGGGGAACACAGATACGCAGTATTTT
d_gene: .; v_gene: TRBV2; abundance: .; j_gene: TRBJ2-3; CDR3aa: CASSVETDTQYF; CDR3nt: TGTGCCAGCAGCGTGGAGACAGATACGCAGTATTTT
d_gene: .; v_gene: TRBV11-2; abundance: few; j_gene: TRBJ2-2; CDR3aa: CASSLSDNTGELFF; CDR3nt: TGTGCCAGCAGCTTAAGTGATAACACCGGGGAGCTGTTTTTT
d_gene: .; v_gene: TRBV6-6; abundance: .; j_gene: TRBJ2-5; CDR3aa: CASRGPGLQETQYF; CDR3nt: TGTGCCAGCAGGGGGCCGGGACTCCAAGAGACCCAGTACTTC
d_gene: .; v_gene: TRBV27; abundance: few; j_gene: TRBJ2-2; CDR3aa: CASPKNTGELFF; CDR3nt: TGTGCCAGCCCGAAAAACACCGGGGAGCTGTTTTTT
d_gene: .; v_gene: TRBV19; abundance: .; j_gene: TRBJ2-3; CDR3aa: CASSKIAAPSTDTQYF; CDR3nt: TGTGCCAGTAGTAAAATAGCGGCACCTAGCACAGATACGCAGTATTTT
d_gene: .; v_gene: TRBV3-1/TRBV3-2; abundance: .; j_gene: TRBJ1-3; CDR3aa: CASSQDFVPGNTIYF; CDR3nt: TGTGCCAGCAGCCAAGATTTCGTTCCTGGAAACACCATATATTTT
d_gene: .; v_gene: TRBV11-2; abundance: .; j_gene: TRBJ1-4; CDR3aa: CASATVRLEKLFF; CDR3nt: TGTGCCAGCGCTACGGTGAGGCTGGAAAAACTGTTTTTT
d_gene: .; v_gene: TRBV4-2; abundance: .; j_gene: TRBJ2-1; CDR3aa: CASSPKGTSGGIYNEQFF; CDR3nt: TGTGCCAGCAGCCCAAAGGGTACGAGCGGAGGGATATACAATGAGCAGTTCTTC
d_gene: TRBD1; v_gene: TRBV28; abundance: .; j_gene: TRBJ1-4; CDR3aa: CASSGQGAPKREKLFF; CDR3nt: TGTGCCAGCAGTGGACAGGGGGCGCCGAAGCGTGAAAAACTGTTTTTT
d_gene: TRBD1; v_gene: TRBV5-1; abundance: few; j_gene: TRBJ2-3; CDR3aa: CASSYQTGAPTDTQYF; CDR3nt: TGCGCCAGCAGCTACCAGACAGGGGCACCCACAGATACGCAGTATTTT
d_gene: .; v_gene: TRBV18; abundance: .; j_gene: TRBJ1-1; CDR3aa: CASSPLVVNTEAFF; CDR3nt: TGTGCCAGCTCACCACTTGTAGTGAACACTGAAGCTTTCTTT
d_gene: .; v_gene: TRBV23-1; abundance: few; j_gene: TRBJ2-7; CDR3aa: CASSLPYPPRGYEQYF; CDR3nt: TGCGCCAGCAGTTTACCCTATCCTCCACGAGGCTACGAGCAGTACTTC
d_gene: .; v_gene: TRBV21-1; abundance: .; j_gene: TRBJ2-4; CDR3aa: CASSKGKGASIWDLDKNIQYF; CDR3nt: TGTGCCAGCAGCAAAGGAAAGGGAGCTTCGATCTGGGACTTGGACAAAAACATTCAGTACTTC
d_gene: .; v_gene: TRBV27; abundance: .; j_gene: TRBJ1-6; CDR3aa: CASSLSRPRRNSPLHF; CDR3nt: TGTGCCAGCAGTTTATCTCGGCCGAGACGGAATTCACCCCTCCACTTT
d_gene: .; v_gene: TRBV4-3; abundance: .; j_gene: TRBJ1-2; CDR3aa: CASSQDGRKGGYGYTF; CDR3nt: TGCGCCAGCAGCCAAGATGGACGTAAAGGGGGCTATGGCTACACCTTC
d_gene: TRBD1; v_gene: TRBV10-1; abundance: .; j_gene: TRBJ2-7; CDR3aa: CASRERDRGTYEQYF; CDR3nt: TGCGCCAGCAGAGAAAGGGACAGGGGGACTTACGAGCAGTACTTC
d_gene: .; v_gene: TRBV5-1; abundance: once; j_gene: TRBJ1-1; CDR3aa: CASSSTGLRDTEAFF; CDR3nt: TGCGCCAGCAGCTCGACAGGTCTGAGGGACACTGAAGCTTTCTTT
d_gene: TRBD1; v_gene: TRBV25-1; abundance: .; j_gene: TRBJ1-1; CDR3aa: CASSEGTGVNTEAFF; CDR3nt: TGTGCCAGCAGTGAAGGGACAGGGGTGAACACTGAAGCTTTCTTT
d_gene: TRBD1; v_gene: TRBV23-1; abundance: .; j_gene: TRBJ1-1; CDR3aa: CASSQGQDNTEAFF; CDR3nt: TGCGCCAGCAGTCAAGGACAGGATAACACTGAAGCTTTCTTT
d_gene: .; v_gene: TRBV6-5; abundance: once; j_gene: TRBJ1-6; CDR3aa: CASSYSVGGSGSPLHF; CDR3nt: TGTGCCAGCAGTTACTCGGTAGGGGGAAGTGGTTCACCCCTCCACTTT
d_gene: .; v_gene: TRBV7-2; abundance: .; j_gene: TRBJ1-2; CDR3aa: CASSPYGENYGYTF; CDR3nt: TGTGCCAGCAGTCCATATGGGGAGAACTATGGCTACACCTTC
d_gene: .; v_gene: TRBV7-8; abundance: few; j_gene: TRBJ1-6; CDR3aa: CASSSFVPLHRYNSPLHF; CDR3nt: TGTGCCAGCAGCTCGTTCGTTCCTCTCCACCGATATAATTCACCCCTCCACTTT
d_gene: TRBD1; v_gene: TRBV30; abundance: .; j_gene: TRBJ1-2; CDR3aa: CAWSTGTGEGYTF; CDR3nt: TGTGCCTGGAGTACAGGGACAGGGGAAGGCTACACCTTC
d_gene: .; v_gene: TRBV6-4; abundance: .; j_gene: TRBJ1-6; CDR3aa: CASSEQPSSPLHF; CDR3nt: TGTGCCAGCAGTGAACAGCCTAGTTCACCCCTCCACTTT
d_gene: TRBD1; v_gene: TRBV5-1; abundance: .; j_gene: TRBJ2-5; CDR3aa: CASSWTGTGGETQYF; CDR3nt: TGCGCCAGCAGCTGGACCGGGACAGGGGGAGAGACCCAGTACTTC
d_gene: .; v_gene: TRBV12-5; abundance: .; j_gene: TRBJ2-7; CDR3aa: CASCVGFSYEQYF; CDR3nt: TGTGCTAGCTGCGTGGGTTTTTCCTACGAGCAGTACTTC
d_gene: .; v_gene: TRBV4-1; abundance: once; j_gene: TRBJ1-2; CDR3aa: CASSPGEGRGYTF; CDR3nt: TGCGCCAGCAGCCCCGGGGAAGGCCGTGGCTACACCTTC
d_gene: TRBD2; v_gene: TRBV14; abundance: .; j_gene: TRBJ2-1; CDR3aa: CASSLPGTRRERGAEQFF; CDR3nt: TGTGCCAGCAGCCTTCCTGGAACGAGGCGGGAGAGGGGCGCTGAGCAGTTCTTC
d_gene: .; v_gene: TRBV29-1; abundance: .; j_gene: TRBJ2-5; CDR3aa: CSAEGLGGPRAQYF; CDR3nt: TGCAGCGCCGAGGGGCTAGGCGGGCCGAGGGCCCAGTACTTC
d_gene: .; v_gene: TRBV7-2; abundance: .; j_gene: TRBJ1-2; CDR3aa: CASKRGDYGYTF; CDR3nt: TGTGCCAGCAAGAGGGGGGACTATGGCTACACCTTC
d_gene: .; v_gene: TRBV9; abundance: .; j_gene: TRBJ2-1; CDR3aa: CASSVLLGNEQFF; CDR3nt: TGTGCCAGCAGCGTCTTATTAGGGAATGAGCAGTTCTTC
d_gene: TRBD1; v_gene: TRBV5-1; abundance: .; j_gene: TRBJ1-1; CDR3aa: CASSRGQGNEAFF; CDR3nt: TGCGCCAGCAGCAGGGGACAGGGAAATGAAGCTTTCTTT
d_gene: TRBD2; v_gene: TRBV9; abundance: .; j_gene: TRBJ2-1; CDR3aa: CASSPLREGYNEQFF; CDR3nt: TGTGCCAGCAGCCCCCTGCGGGAGGGCTACAATGAGCAGTTCTTC
d_gene: TRBD1; v_gene: TRBV7-2; abundance: .; j_gene: TRBJ2-7; CDR3aa: CASSQAGTGAVGQYF; CDR3nt: TGTGCCAGCAGTCAGGCCGGGACAGGAGCCGTGGGGCAGTACTTC
d_gene: TRBD1; v_gene: TRBV5-4; abundance: .; j_gene: TRBJ2-4; CDR3aa: CASSSGLTGLAKNIQYF; CDR3nt: TGTGCCAGCAGCTCGGGGCTGACAGGGTTGGCCAAAAACATTCAGTACTTC
d_gene: .; v_gene: TRBV7-9; abundance: .; j_gene: TRBJ1-4; CDR3aa: CASRDKNEKLFF; CDR3nt: TGTGCCAGCAGGGACAAGAATGAAAAACTGTTTTTT
d_gene: .; v_gene: TRBV6-5; abundance: .; j_gene: TRBJ1-1; CDR3aa: CASSYSNTEAFF; CDR3nt: TGTGCCAGCAGTTACTCGAACACTGAAGCTTTCTTT
d_gene: .; v_gene: TRBV3-1/TRBV3-2; abundance: .; j_gene: TRBJ2-5; CDR3aa: CASSQDPYSQETQYF; CDR3nt: TGTGCCAGCAGCCAAGACCCATACAGTCAAGAGACCCAGTACTTC
d_gene: .; v_gene: TRBV6-1; abundance: few; j_gene: TRBJ1-2; CDR3aa: CASSEPARVYGYTF; CDR3nt: TGTGCCAGCAGTGAACCGGCCCGAGTCTATGGCTACACCTTC
d_gene: TRBD1; v_gene: TRBV10-1; abundance: .; j_gene: TRBJ1-3; CDR3aa: CASRFHRDRSGNTIYF; CDR3nt: TGCGCCAGCAGATTCCACCGGGACAGGTCTGGAAACACCATATATTTT
d_gene: TRBD2; v_gene: TRBV7-6; abundance: .; j_gene: TRBJ2-1; CDR3aa: CASSLVGQHLAGGYNEQFF; CDR3nt: TGTGCCAGCAGCTTAGTTGGACAGCACCTAGCGGGAGGCTACAATGAGCAGTTCTTC
d_gene: TRBD1; v_gene: TRBV6-1; abundance: once; j_gene: TRBJ2-7; CDR3aa: CASSEVQGPYYYEQYF; CDR3nt: TGTGCCAGCAGTGAGGTACAGGGGCCCTACTACTACGAGCAGTACTTC
d_gene: .; v_gene: TRBV18; abundance: .; j_gene: TRBJ1-3; CDR3aa: CASSPQRNTIYF; CDR3nt: TGTGCCAGCTCACCACAGCGGAACACCATATATTTT
d_gene: TRBD2; v_gene: TRBV5-1; abundance: .; j_gene: TRBJ2-5; CDR3aa: CASSQGLAPKQETQYF; CDR3nt: TGCGCCAGCAGCCAGGGACTAGCGCCTAAACAAGAGACCCAGTACTTC
d_gene: .; v_gene: TRBV9; abundance: few; j_gene: TRBJ1-5; CDR3aa: CASSLGSEDQPQHF; CDR3nt: TGTGCCAGCAGCCTAGGGTCGGAGGATCAGCCCCAGCATTTT
d_gene: .; v_gene: TRBV18; abundance: .; j_gene: TRBJ1-5; CDR3aa: CASSPWGDSNQPQHF; CDR3nt: TGTGCCAGCTCACCTTGGGGGGACTCAAATCAGCCCCAGCATTTT